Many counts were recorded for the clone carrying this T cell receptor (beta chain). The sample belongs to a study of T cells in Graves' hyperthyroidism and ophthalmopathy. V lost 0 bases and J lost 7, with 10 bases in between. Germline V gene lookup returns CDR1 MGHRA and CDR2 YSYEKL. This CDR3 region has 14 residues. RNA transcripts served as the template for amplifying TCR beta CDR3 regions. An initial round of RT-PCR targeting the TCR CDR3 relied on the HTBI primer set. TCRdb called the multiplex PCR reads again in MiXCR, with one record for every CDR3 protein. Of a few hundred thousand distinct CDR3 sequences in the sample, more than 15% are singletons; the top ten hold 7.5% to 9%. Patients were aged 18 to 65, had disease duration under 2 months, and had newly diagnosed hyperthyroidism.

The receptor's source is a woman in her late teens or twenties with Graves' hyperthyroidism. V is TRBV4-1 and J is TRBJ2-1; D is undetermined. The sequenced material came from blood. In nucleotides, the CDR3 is TGCGCCAGCAGCCAAGAACCAGTCAGGAATGAGCAGTTCTTC. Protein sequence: CASSQEPVRNEQFF.